One and the same sample provided the 22 T cell receptor beta chains below, sequenced in a study of blood T cell repertoires in COVID-19. Here immunoSEQ multiplex PCR was the method, and the copy in TCRdb shows in-frame clones only, minus some. Of 95,000 to 150,000 clones listed, around 81% are singletons. The specimen was peripheral blood. The receptor set was obtained from a man under 40 with COVID-19, enrolled during active disease.

The chain uses TRBV27 and TRBJ1-6; 8 bases fit TRBD1. The V gene end was trimmed by 3 bases and the J gene end by 10 bases; junction bases not matched to a gene: 8. The CDR3 runs to 15 residues. Germline lookup yields CDR1 MNHEY and CDR2 SMNVEV (reference sequence). The CDR3 sequence is CASSLQGANWSPLHF. The CDR3 DNA follows: TGTGCCAGCAGTTTGCAGGGGGCGAATTGGTCACCCCTCCACTTT.

In this sample, this clone turned up once. DNA of the CDR3: TGTGCCAGCAGCACTTGGACAGGGGAGGACTATACGCAGTATTTT. Protein: CASSTWTGEDYTQYF. The rearrangement joins TRBV5-6 to TRBJ2-3; TRBD1 agrees at 9 bases. The J segment lost 7 bases and the V segment lost 4 bases, leaving 10 bases of the junction unmatched. The germline V gene has CDR1 SGHDT and CDR2 YYEEEE. CDR3 size: 15 residues.

V is TRBV12-5 and J is TRBJ1-1; a possible D gene is TRBD1 (5 bases). V lost 2 bases to trimming and J lost 4 bases, with 8 bases between them. Germline V lookup: CDR1 LGHNT, CDR2 FRNRAP. The CDR3 covers 13 residues. The CDR3 DNA reads TGTGCTAGTGGTTTGCTCCAGGGCACTGAAGCTTTCTTT. It translates to CASGLLQGTEAFF.

CDR3 nucleotides: TGTGCCAGTGGCAGGGAATGGGGTGAAGCTTTCTTT. It specifies CASGREWGEAFF. The chain combines TRBV6-5 with TRBJ1-1, with D possibly matching TRBD1 (5 bases). V dropped 9 bases and J dropped 7 bases, with 15 bases sitting between them. The CDR3 contains 12 residues. CDR1 MNHEY and CDR2 SVGAGI come from the germline V gene.

The chain couples TRBV10-3 to TRBJ2-1, with TRBD2 identical over 10 bases. The CDR3 covers 14 residues. V lost 7 bases and J lost 4; bases outside the gene matches: 4. Germline V gene lookup returns CDR1 ENHRY and CDR2 SYGVKD. The DNA of the CDR3 is TGTGCCATCAAAGCAGCGGGAGGGTACAATGAGCAGTTCTTC. This codes for CAIKAAGGYNEQFF.

This clone was seen only a few times. One end of the junction is discordant with germline, which a read error may explain. The chain combines TRBV7-9 with TRBJ2-7; D gene ambiguous. This CDR3 is built from 16 residues. Germline assignment: CDR1 SEHNR and CDR2 FQNEAQ (reference sequence). CDR3 sequence (DNA): TGTGCCAGCAGCTCTACTGGGCCCCTCCCCTCCCACGAGCAGTACTTC. Amino acid sequence: CASSSTGPLPSHEQYF.

The genes are TRBV5-6 and TRBJ2-1, with 7 bases aligning to TRBD2. The CDR3 has 15 residues. Germline V gives CDR1 SGHDT, CDR2 YYEEEE. V gave up 0 bases and J gave up 1 base; unmatched junction bases: 1. CDR3 coding DNA: TGTGCCAGCAGCTTGGGCGGGGGTTCCTACAATGAGCAGTTCTTC. It specifies CASSLGGGSYNEQFF.

This clone appeared a few times. This chain joins TRBV6-6 and TRBJ2-7, with D perhaps TRBD2 (6 bases). With 4 bases removed from V and 6 bases from J, the gap between germline ends came to 19 bases. This CDR3 has 15 residues. Germline values: CDR1 MNHNY, CDR2 SVGAGI (reference sequence). The CDR3 is CASSFASGGSGEQYF. CDR3 in DNA: TGTGCCAGCAGTTTTGCGAGTGGGGGGAGTGGCGAGCAGTACTTC.

The chain has TRBV11-3 and TRBJ1-1; a weak D match, TRBD1 (5 bases). V lost 5 bases, J lost 5 bases, and 15 bases lay in between. Per the germline V gene, CDR1 is SGHNT and CDR2 is YENEEA. This CDR3 spans 14 amino acids. In DNA, the CDR3 is TGTGCCAGCAGCGATCGTTCCAGGGCAACTGAAGCTTTCTTT. It encodes CASSDRSRATEAFF. Based on the CDR3 plus reference TRBV11-3 and TRBJ1-1, the full variable domain is EAGVVQSPRYKIIEKKQPVAFWCNPISGHNTLYWYLQNLGQGPELLIRYENEEAVDDSQLPKDRFSAERLKGVDSTLKIQPAELGDSAVYLCASSDRSRATEAFFGQGTRLTVV.

The chain joins TRBV7-2 to TRBJ1-1, with 7 nucleotides matching TRBD1. Germline loops: CDR1 SGHTA, CDR2 FQGNSA. V gave up 10 bases and J gave up 5 bases; unmatched junction bases: 10. The CDR3 extends over 13 amino acids. CDR3 sequence: CATTTGLGTEAFF. The CDR3 region has the DNA TGTGCCACCACGACAGGGCTAGGAACTGAAGCTTTCTTT.

The gene calls are TRBV9 and TRBJ2-5; the match to TRBD1 covers 9 bases. CDR1 and CDR2 from the germline V gene are SGDLS and YYNGEE. The CDR3 loop spans 14 amino acids. V shed 4 bases, J shed 3 bases, and the junction held 4 bases outside the gene matches. In DNA form, the CDR3 reads TGTGCCAGCAGCATCGGGACAGGGAAAGAGACCCAGTACTTC. It is translated as CASSIGTGKETQYF.

The DNA of the CDR3 is TGTGCCAGCAGTTTATTAGCGGATCAGCCCCAGCATTTT. The encoded protein is CASSLLADQPQHF. The chain links TRBV27 to TRBJ1-5; D remains unclear. V lost 1 base and J 5 bases, leaving 6 bases between the germline ends. The CDR3 consists of 13 residues. From germline, CDR1 is MNHEY and CDR2 SMNVEV (reference sequence).

The chain is built from TRBV4-2 and TRBJ2-5; 13 nucleotides line up with TRBD2. The ends lost 4 bases at V and 4 bases at J; junction bases unmatched: 0. The CDR3 is 14 residues long. Germline CDR1 LGHNA, CDR2 YNFKEQ. The CDR3: CASSRTSGRETQYF. Here the CDR3 DNA reads TGTGCCAGCAGCCGGACTAGCGGGAGAGAGACCCAGTACTTC.

V gene TRBV24-1 combines with J gene TRBJ1-4; the match to TRBD1 covers 7 bases. Germline CDR1 KGHDR, CDR2 SFDVKD. J lost 1 base, V lost 3 bases, and 7 bases had no gene match. The CDR3 contains 17 residues. This CDR3 is CATSDRQGGGTNEKLFF. CDR3 bases: TGTGCCACCAGTGATAGACAGGGTGGAGGAACTAATGAAAAACTGTTTTTT.

This clone was picked up a small number of times. The genes are TRBV7-6 and TRBJ2-7, with D possibly matching TRBD1 (6 bases). V lost 3 bases and J 3 bases, leaving 9 bases between the germline ends. CDR1 is SGHVS and CDR2 is FNYEAQ in the germline V gene. The CDR3 contains 13 residues. CDR3 bases: TGTGCCAGCAGCTTCGGACAGAGCTACGAGCAGTACTTC. Protein sequence: CASSFGQSYEQYF.

This chain joins TRBV9 and TRBJ2-7; D ambiguous. This CDR3 has 15 amino acids. The germline V gene has CDR1 SGDLS and CDR2 YYNGEE. V was clipped by 3 bases and J by 5 bases, with 18 bases between them. The CDR3: CASSATGYLGDEQYF. The CDR3 DNA reads as TGTGCCAGCAGCGCGACCGGTTACCTGGGCGACGAGCAGTACTTC.

The rearrangement uses TRBV4-2 and TRBJ2-5, with 7 bases that match TRBD2. With V trimmed by 0 bases and J by 0 bases, 4 bases remained unmatched. The length of the CDR3 is 16 residues. Germline V gives CDR1 LGHNA, CDR2 YNFKEQ. In nucleotides, the CDR3 is TGTGCCAGCAGCCAAGAATATCGGGGGGACCAAGAGACCCAGTACTTC. As protein: CASSQEYRGDQETQYF.

Note on this clone: Additional DNA sequences in this sample encode the identical CDR3. The V gene is TRBV4-1, the J gene TRBJ2-7; 9 nucleotides line up with TRBD1. V was pared by 3 bases and J by 2 bases, with 2 bases of the junction left unmatched. Looked up from germline, CDR1 is MGHRA and CDR2 is YSYEKL. The CDR3 is 14 amino acids. The CDR3 nucleotides are TGCGCCAGCAGCCAGGACAGGGGCGCCTACGAGCAGTACTTC. Its protein product is CASSQDRGAYEQYF.

The V and J genes are TRBV7-3 and TRBJ2-1, with TRBD2 matching 9 bases. CDR1 is SGHTA and CDR2 is FQGTGA in the germline V gene. V was clipped by 2 bases and J by 6 bases; unmatched bases: 11. The CDR3 extends over 17 amino acids. The CDR3 DNA sequence: TGTGCCAGCAGCTTAGATGGGGCTAGCGGGGCCCCCAATGAGCAGTTCTTC. It specifies CASSLDGASGAPNEQFF. Looking up the rest from reference TRBV7-3 and TRBJ2-1 gives the full variable domain: GAGVSQTPSNKVTEKGKYVELRCDPISGHTALYWYRQSLGQGPEFLIYFQGTGAADDSGLPNDRFFAVRPEGSVSTLKIQRTERGDSAVYLCASSLDGASGAPNEQFFGPGTRLTVL.

This chain uses TRBV27 with TRBJ1-5; no reliable D call. Germline CDR1 MNHEY, CDR2 SMNVEV (reference sequence). This CDR3 region has 9 residues. Trimming took 10 bases from V and 6 from J, leaving 4 bases between them. CDR3 region: CATGQPQHF. CDR3 in DNA: TGTGCCACCGGTCAGCCCCAGCATTTT.

V and J are TRBV5-1 and TRBJ1-6; 8 bases agree with TRBD1. The trim removed 0 bases at V and 14 bases at J, leaving 10 bases unmatched. The germline CDR1 and CDR2 sequences are SGHRS and YFSETQ. The CDR3 totals 15 residues. In DNA, the CDR3 is TGCGCCAGCAGCTTGGACCGGACAGGGCTTCCCACCCTCCACTTT. Translating it yields CASSLDRTGLPTLHF.

V and J are TRBV21-1 and TRBJ2-6; TRBD2 reflects the table's D call only, with no check against the DNA. TRBV21-1 is reported as a pseudogene. The length of the CDR3 is 14 residues. The CDR3 nucleotides are TGTGCCAGCAGCACCCTAGCAGAGGCCAACGTCCTGACTTTC. Residues: CASSTLAEANVLTF.